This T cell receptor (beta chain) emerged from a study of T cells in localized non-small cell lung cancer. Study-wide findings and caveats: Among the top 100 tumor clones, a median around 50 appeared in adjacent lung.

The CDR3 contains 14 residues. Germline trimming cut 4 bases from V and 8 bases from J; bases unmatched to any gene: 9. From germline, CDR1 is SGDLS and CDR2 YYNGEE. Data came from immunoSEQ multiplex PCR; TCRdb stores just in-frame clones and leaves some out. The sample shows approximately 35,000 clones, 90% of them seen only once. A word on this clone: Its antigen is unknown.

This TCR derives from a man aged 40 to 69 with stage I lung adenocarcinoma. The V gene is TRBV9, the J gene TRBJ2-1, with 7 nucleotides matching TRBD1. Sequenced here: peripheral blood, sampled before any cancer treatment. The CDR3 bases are TGTGCCAGCAGCACCGAGGGACAGAAAGATGAGCAGTTCTTC. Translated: CASSTEGQKDEQFF.